This T cell receptor beta chain was observed in a study of cytomegalovirus exposure and HLA in healthy donors. The PCR was carried out with 60 Vbeta primers and 13 Jbeta primers. Data came from immunoSEQ multiplex PCR; TCRdb stores just in-frame clones and leaves some out. The table has approximately 190,000 clones, around 70% seen once. Trimming took 0 bases from V and 6 from J, leaving 15 bases between them. The CDR3 contains 15 residues. Germline CDR1 and CDR2: SGHNT and YYREEE (reference sequence). Concerning this clone itself: Other DNA sequences within the sample encode an identical CDR3.

The sequenced sample consisted of PBMCs. The clonotype originates from a man in his forties in good health and CMV-seropositive. The rearrangement joins TRBV5-4 to TRBJ1-1; no clear D gene. The CDR3: CASSLAGGEGAEAFF. In nucleotides, the CDR3 is TGTGCCAGCAGCTTGGCCGGCGGAGAGGGCGCTGAAGCTTTCTTT.